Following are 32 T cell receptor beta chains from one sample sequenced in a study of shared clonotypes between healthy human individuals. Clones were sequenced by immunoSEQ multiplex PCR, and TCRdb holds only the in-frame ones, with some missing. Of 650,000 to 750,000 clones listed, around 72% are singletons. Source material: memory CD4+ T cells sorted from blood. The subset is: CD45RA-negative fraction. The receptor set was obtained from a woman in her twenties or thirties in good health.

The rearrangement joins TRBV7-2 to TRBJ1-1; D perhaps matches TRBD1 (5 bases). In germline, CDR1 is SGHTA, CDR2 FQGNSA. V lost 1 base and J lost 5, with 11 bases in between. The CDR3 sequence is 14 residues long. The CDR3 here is CASSLGGRVTEAFF. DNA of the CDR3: TGTGCCAGCAGCTTAGGGGGCAGGGTTACTGAAGCTTTCTTT.

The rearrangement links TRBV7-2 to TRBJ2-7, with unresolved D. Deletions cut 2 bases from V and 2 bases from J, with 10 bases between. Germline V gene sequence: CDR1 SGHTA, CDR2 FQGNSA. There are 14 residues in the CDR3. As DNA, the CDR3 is TGTGCCAGCAGCTTATTCCCAGCACCCTACGAGCAGTACTTC. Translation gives CASSLFPAPYEQYF.

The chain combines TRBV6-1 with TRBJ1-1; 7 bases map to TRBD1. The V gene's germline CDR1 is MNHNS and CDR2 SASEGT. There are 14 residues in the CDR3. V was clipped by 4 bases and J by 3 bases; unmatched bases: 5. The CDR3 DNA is TGTGCCAGCAGTGCTAATGACAGGGACACTGAAGCTTTCTTT. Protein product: CASSANDRDTEAFF.

The CDR3 DNA sequence: TGTGCCAGCTCACCTACGACTAGCAAGCACGAGCAGTACTTC. It codes for CASSPTTSKHEQYF. The chain recombines TRBV18 with TRBJ2-7; 7 nucleotides agree with TRBD2. CDR1 is KGHSH and CDR2 is LQKENI in the germline V gene. The CDR3 spans 14 residues. Trimming took 3 bases from V and 5 from J; bases not matched to a gene: 7.

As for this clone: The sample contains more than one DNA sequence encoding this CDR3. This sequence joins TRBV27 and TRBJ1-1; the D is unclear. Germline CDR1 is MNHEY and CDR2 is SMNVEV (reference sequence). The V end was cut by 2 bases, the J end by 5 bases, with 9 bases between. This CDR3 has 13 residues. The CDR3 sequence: CASSLRGRTEAFF. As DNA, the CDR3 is TGTGCCAGCAGTTTACGGGGTCGGACTGAAGCTTTCTTT.

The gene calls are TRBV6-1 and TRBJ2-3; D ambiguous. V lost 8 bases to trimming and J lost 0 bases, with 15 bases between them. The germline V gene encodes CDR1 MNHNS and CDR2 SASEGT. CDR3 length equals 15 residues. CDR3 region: CASGSLGASTDTQYF. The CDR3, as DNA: TGTGCCAGCGGTAGTCTCGGCGCTAGCACAGATACGCAGTATTTT.

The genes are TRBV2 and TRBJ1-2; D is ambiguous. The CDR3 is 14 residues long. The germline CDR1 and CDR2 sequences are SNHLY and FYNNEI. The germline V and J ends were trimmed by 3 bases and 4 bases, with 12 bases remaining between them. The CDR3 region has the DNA TGTGCCAGCAGTGACGGGCTGTGGGTCTATGGCTACACCTTC. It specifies CASSDGLWVYGYTF.

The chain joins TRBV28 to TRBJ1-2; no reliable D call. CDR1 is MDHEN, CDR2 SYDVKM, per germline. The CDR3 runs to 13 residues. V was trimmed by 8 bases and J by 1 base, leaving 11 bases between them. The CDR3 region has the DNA TGTGCCAGCCTTGAGGGCGATAACTATGGCTACACCTTC. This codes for CASLEGDNYGYTF.

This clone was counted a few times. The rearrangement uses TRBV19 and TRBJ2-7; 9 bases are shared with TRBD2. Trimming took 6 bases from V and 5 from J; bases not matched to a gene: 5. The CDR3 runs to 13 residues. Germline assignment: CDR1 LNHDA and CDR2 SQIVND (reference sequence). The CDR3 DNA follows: TGTGCCAGTAGCATTAGCGGGAGCGACGAGCAGTACTTC. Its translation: CASSISGSDEQYF.

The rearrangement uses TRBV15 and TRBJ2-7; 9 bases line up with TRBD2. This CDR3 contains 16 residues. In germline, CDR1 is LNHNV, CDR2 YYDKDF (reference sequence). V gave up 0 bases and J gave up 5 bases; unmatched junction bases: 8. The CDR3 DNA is TGTGCCACCAGCAGAGACCTTAGCGGGAGCGCCAACGAGCAGTACTTC. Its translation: CATSRDLSGSANEQYF.

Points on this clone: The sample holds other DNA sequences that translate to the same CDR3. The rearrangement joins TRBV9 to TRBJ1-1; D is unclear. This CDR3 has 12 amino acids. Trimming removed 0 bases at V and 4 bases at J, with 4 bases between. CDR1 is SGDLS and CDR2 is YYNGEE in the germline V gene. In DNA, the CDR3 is TGTGCCAGCAGCGTAGGGGGCACTGAAGCTTTCTTT. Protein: CASSVGGTEAFF. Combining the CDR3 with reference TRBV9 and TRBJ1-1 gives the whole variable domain DSGVTQTPKHLITATGQRVTLRCSPRSGDLSVYWYQQSLDQGLQFLIQYYNGEERAKGNILERFSAQQFPDLHSELNLSSLELGDSALYFCASSVGGTEAFFGQGTRLTVV.

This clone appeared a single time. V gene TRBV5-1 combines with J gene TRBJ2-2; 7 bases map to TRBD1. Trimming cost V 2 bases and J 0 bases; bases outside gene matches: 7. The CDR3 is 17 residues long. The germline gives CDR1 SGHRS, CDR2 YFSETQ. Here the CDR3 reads CASSLGQVASNTGELFF. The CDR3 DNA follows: TGCGCCAGCAGCTTAGGACAGGTGGCCTCGAACACCGGGGAGCTGTTTTTT.

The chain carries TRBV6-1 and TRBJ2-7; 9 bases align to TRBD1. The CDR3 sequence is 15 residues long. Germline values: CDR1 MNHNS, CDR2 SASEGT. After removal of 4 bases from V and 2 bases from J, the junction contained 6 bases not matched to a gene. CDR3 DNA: TGTGCCAGCAGTGGGGGGACAGGGCTACCCTACGAGCAGTACTTC. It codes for CASSGGTGLPYEQYF.

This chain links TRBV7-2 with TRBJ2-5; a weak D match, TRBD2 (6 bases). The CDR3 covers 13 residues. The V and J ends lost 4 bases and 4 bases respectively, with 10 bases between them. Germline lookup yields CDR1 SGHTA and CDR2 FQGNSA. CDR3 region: CASSSTGVETQYF. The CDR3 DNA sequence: TGTGCCAGCAGCTCTACGGGAGTAGAGACCCAGTACTTC. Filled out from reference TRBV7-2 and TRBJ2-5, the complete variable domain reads GAGVSQSPSNKVTEKGKDVELRCDPISGHTALYWYRQSLGQGLEFLIYFQGNSAPDKSGLPSDRFSAERTGGSVSTLTIQRTQQEDSAVYLCASSSTGVETQYFGPGTRLLVL.

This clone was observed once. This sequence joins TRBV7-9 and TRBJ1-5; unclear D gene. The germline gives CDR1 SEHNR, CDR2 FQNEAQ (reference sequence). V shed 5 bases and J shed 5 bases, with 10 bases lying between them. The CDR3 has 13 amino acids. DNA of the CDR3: TGTGCCAGCAGCGAGAGGGTGGATCAGCCCCAGCATTTT. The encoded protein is CASSERVDQPQHF.

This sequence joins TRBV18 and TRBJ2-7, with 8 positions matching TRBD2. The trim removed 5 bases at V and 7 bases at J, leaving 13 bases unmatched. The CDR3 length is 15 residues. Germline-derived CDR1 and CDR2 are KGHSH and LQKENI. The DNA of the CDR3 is TGTGCCAGCTCAACCTGGACTAGCCCCTCCGGAGAGCAGTACTTC. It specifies CASSTWTSPSGEQYF.

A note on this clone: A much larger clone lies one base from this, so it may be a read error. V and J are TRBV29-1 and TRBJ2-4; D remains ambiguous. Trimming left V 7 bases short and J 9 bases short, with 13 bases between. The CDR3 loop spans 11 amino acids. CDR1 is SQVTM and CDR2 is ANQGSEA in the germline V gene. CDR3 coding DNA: TGCAGCGCTGCCGATAGAAGCATTCAGTACTTC. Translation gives CSAADRSIQYF.

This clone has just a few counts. The CDR3 bases are TGTGCCAGTAGTTCAGAGACACCCTCCTACGAGCAGTACTTC. Translating gives CASSSETPSYEQYF. The gene calls are TRBV19 and TRBJ2-7; D uncertain. CDR3 length equals 14 residues. The germline V gene encodes CDR1 LNHDA and CDR2 SQIVND (reference sequence). Trimming took off 5 bases at V and 0 bases at J, with 11 bases between the two ends.

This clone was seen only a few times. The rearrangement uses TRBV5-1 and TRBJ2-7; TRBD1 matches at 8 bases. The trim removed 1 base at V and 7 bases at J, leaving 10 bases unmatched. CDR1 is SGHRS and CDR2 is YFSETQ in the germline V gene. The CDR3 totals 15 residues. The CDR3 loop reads CASSLSGQVPLEQYF. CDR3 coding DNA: TGCGCCAGCAGCTTGTCGGGACAGGTCCCTCTTGAGCAGTACTTC.

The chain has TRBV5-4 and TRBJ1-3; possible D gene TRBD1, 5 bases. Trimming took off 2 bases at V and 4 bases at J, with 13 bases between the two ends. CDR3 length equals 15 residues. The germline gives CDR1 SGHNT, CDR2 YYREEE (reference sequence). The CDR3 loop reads CASSFGTAAGNTIYF. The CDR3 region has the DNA TGTGCCAGCAGCTTTGGGACGGCGGCCGGAAACACCATATATTTT. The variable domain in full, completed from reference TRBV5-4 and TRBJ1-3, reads ETGVTQSPTHLIKTRGQQVTLRCSSQSGHNTVSWYQQALGQGPQFIFQYYREEENGRGNFPPRFSGLQFPNYSSELNVNALELDDSALYLCASSFGTAAGNTIYFGEGSWLTVV.

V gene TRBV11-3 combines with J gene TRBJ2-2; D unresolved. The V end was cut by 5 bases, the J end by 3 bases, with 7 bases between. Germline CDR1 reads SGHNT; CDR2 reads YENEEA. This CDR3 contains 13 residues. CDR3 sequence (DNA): TGTGCCAGCAGCCGACTCCACACCGGGGAGCTGTTTTTT. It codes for CASSRLHTGELFF.

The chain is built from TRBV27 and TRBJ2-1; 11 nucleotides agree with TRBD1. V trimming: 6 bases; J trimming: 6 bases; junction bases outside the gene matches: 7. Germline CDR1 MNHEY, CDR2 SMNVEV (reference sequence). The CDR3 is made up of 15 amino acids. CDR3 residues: CASRTGGTGGNEQFF. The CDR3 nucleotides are TGTGCCAGCAGGACGGGTGGGACAGGGGGCAATGAGCAGTTCTTC.

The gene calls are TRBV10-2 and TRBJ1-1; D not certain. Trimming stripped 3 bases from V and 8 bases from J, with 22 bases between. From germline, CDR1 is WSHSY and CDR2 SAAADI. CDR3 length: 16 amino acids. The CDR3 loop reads CASSDRADGRDREAFF. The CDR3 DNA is TGCGCCAGCAGTGATAGGGCGGACGGGCGCGACCGGGAAGCTTTCTTT.

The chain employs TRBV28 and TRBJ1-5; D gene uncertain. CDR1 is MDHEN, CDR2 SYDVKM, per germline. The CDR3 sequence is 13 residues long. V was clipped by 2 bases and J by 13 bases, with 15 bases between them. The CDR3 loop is CASSLQTPSIQHF. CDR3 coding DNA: TGTGCCAGCAGTTTACAGACGCCCAGTATACAGCATTTT. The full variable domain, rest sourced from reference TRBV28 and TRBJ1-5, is DVKVTQSSRYLVKRTGEKVFLECVQDMDHENMFWYRQDPGLGLRLIYFSYDVKMKEKGDIPEGYSVSREKKERFSLILESASTNQTSMYLCASSLQTPSIQHFGDGTRLSIL.

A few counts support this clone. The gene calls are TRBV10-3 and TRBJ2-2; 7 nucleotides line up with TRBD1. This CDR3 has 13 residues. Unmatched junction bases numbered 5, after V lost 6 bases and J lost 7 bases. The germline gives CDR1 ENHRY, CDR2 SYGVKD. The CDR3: CAIRSQGVGELFF. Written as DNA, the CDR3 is TGTGCCATCAGAAGCCAGGGGGTCGGGGAGCTGTTTTTT.

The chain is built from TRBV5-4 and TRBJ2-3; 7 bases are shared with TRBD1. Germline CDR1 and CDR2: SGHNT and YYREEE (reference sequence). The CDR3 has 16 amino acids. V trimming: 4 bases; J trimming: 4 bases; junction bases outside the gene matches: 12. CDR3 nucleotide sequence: TGTGCCAGCAGCCAAGAGCTTCGACAGGGAGCAGATACGCAGTATTTT. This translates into CASSQELRQGADTQYF.

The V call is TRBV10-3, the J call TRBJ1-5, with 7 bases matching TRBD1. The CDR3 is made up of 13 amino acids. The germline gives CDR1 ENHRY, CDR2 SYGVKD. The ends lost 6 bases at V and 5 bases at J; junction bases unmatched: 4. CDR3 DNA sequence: TGTGCCATCAGCCTAACAGGGGATCAGCCCCAGCATTTT. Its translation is CAISLTGDQPQHF.

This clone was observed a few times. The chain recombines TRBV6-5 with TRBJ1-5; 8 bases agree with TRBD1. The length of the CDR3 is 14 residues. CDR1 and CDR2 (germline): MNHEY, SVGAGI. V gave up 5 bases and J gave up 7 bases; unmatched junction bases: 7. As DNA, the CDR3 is TGTGCCAGCAGTCCCGACAGGGGTCAACAGCCCCAGCATTTT. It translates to CASSPDRGQQPQHF.

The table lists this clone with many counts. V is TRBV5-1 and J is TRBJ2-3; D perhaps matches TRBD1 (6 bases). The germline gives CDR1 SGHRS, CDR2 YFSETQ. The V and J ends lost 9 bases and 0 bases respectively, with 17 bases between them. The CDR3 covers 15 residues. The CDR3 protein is CATGSGDASTDTQYF. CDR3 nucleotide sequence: TGCGCCACCGGCTCAGGGGATGCTAGCACAGATACGCAGTATTTT. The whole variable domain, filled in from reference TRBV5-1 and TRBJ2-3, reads KAGVTQTPRYLIKTRGQQVTLSCSPISGHRSVSWYQQTPGQGLQFLFEYFSETQRNKGNFPGRFSGRQFSNSRSEMNVSTLELGDSALYLCATGSGDASTDTQYFGPGTRLTVL.

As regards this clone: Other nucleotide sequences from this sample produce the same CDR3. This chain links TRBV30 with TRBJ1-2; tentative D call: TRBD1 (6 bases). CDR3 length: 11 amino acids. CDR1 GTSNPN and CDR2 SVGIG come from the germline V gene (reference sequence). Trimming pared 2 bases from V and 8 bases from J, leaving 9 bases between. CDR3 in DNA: TGTGCCTGGAGTACAGGGTACGGCTACACCTTC. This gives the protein CAWSTGYGYTF.

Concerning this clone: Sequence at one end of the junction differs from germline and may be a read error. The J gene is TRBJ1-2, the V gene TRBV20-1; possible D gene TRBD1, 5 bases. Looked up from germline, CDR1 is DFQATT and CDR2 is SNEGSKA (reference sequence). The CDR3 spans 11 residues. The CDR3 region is CSASRGRRASF. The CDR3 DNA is TGCAGTGCTAGCCGGGGCCGCAGGGCCAGTTTC.

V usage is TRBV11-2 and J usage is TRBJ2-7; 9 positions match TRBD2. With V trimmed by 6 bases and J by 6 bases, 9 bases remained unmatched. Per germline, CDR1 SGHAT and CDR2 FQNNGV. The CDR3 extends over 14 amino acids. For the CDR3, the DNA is TGTGCCAGCAGAAGTCCGGCGGGGGGGCGCGAGCAGTACTTC. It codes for CASRSPAGGREQYF.